The 24 T cell receptor beta chains in this list originate from one sample, sequenced in a study of CD8+CD57+ T cells in acquired aplastic anemia. Genomic DNA acted as the template from which TCR beta VDJ combination and CDR3 sequence profiling were carried out. One entry per CDR3 protein results from TCRdb running MiXCR on the reads. Among 260,000 or so distinct CDR3 sequences, around 82% were seen once, and the ten largest hold roughly 42%. Whoever was chosen for sequencing had shown CD8+CD57+ cell expansion by flow cytometry. The sample taken for sequencing was sorted CD4+, CD8+, or CD8+CD57+ T cells (not recorded which) from PBMCs. Receptors were obtained from a human donor with aplastic anemia.

Turning to this clonotype: The junction departs from germline at one end; a sequencing error may be responsible. The CDR3 spells CASSFQRSPGSDDF. The CDR3 bases are TGTGCCAGCAGCTTTCAGAGAAGCCCCGGGAGCGATGATTTT. This chain links TRBV9 with TRBJ2-3, with D perhaps TRBD2 (6 bases). The CDR3 covers 14 residues. Germline CDR1 is SGDLS and CDR2 is YYNGEE.

V and J are TRBV9 and TRBJ2-1; 7 nucleotides line up with TRBD2. Germline V CDR1 and CDR2: SGDLS, YYNGEE. The CDR3 is made up of 15 amino acids. V was clipped by 0 bases and J by 8 bases; unmatched bases: 8. This CDR3 is CASSVDSGGSDEQFF. CDR3 sequence (DNA): TGTGCCAGCAGCGTAGATTCCGGGGGGAGCGATGAGCAGTTCTTC.

This clonotype was observed a single time. This sequence joins TRBV5-1 and TRBJ2-5; tentative D call: TRBD2 (7 bases). CDR3 length: 20 amino acids. Between the trimmed V and J ends, which lost 0 bases and 0 bases, there was a span of 24 bases. Per the germline V gene, CDR1 is SGHRS and CDR2 is YFSETQ. The DNA for the CDR3 is TGCGCCAGCAGCTTGGATCCAGCGGGGCTCGGGGGCCGTGACCAAGAGACCCAGTACTTC. This codes for CASSLDPAGLGGRDQETQYF.

The V call is TRBV7-3, the J call TRBJ2-1, with 8 bases fitting TRBD2. The germline gives CDR1 SGHTA, CDR2 FQGTGA. CDR3 size: 16 residues. J lost 10 bases, V lost 0 bases, and 11 bases had no gene match. CDR3: CASSLTKRGYNEEQFF. CDR3 bases: TGTGCCAGCAGCTTAACGAAGCGGGGGTACAACGAGGAGCAGTTCTTC.

CDR3 nucleotide sequence: TGTGCCAGCAGCAACCGTGGGACTAGCGGAATAGATACGCAGTATTTT. This translates into CASSNRGTSGIDTQYF. The chain is built from TRBV9 and TRBJ2-3, with TRBD2 matching over 11 bases. J gave up 5 bases and V 4 bases, and 9 bases lay outside the gene matches. Germline values: CDR1 SGDLS, CDR2 YYNGEE. The CDR3 sequence is 16 residues long.

This clonotype was picked up one time. This chain connects TRBV7-8 to TRBJ2-7, with a possible D match to TRBD2 (6 bases). Germline V CDR1 and CDR2: SGHVS, FQNEAQ. There are 18 residues in the CDR3. Trimming shortened V by 2 bases and J by 1 base, and 21 bases separated the two germline ends. The CDR3 reads CASSLPGDGATLSYEQYV. The DNA of the CDR3 is TGTGCCAGCAGCTTACCGGGAGATGGGGCTACGCTTTCCTACGAGCAGTACGTC.

This chain joins TRBV11-3 and TRBJ2-7; a possible D gene is TRBD2 (5 bases). Trimming took off 8 bases at V and 4 bases at J, with 15 bases between the two ends. CDR1 is SGHNT, CDR2 YENEEA, per germline. This CDR3 region has 13 residues. The CDR3 nucleotides read TGTGCCAGCCAGTCAGGTCTAGCATACGAGCAGTACTTC. It encodes CASQSGLAYEQYF.

This clonotype occurred a few times. The chain links TRBV5-4 to TRBJ1-1; D gene unclear. Germline CDR1 and CDR2: SGHNT and YYREEE (reference sequence). CDR3 length: 15 amino acids. The V end lost 2 bases, the J end lost 0 bases, and 11 bases lay between the germline ends. CDR3 loop: CASSFTSGMNTEAFF. The CDR3 bases are TGTGCCAGCAGCTTTACTAGCGGGATGAACACTGAAGCTTTCTTT.

The CDR3 sequence is CASSLVGYDKQYF. The CDR3 DNA is TGTGCCAGCAGCTTGGTAGGGTACGATAAGCAGTACTTC. This rearrangement joins TRBV5-6 to TRBJ2-1, with D uncertain. The DNA end is a closer match to TRBJ2-7, so the J assignment may be wrong. The CDR3 totals 13 residues. CDR1 SGHDT and CDR2 YYEEEE come from the germline V gene.

This chain connects TRBV7-8 to TRBJ2-3; tentatively, D is TRBD1 (6 bases). This CDR3 is built from 14 residues. CDR1 and CDR2 from the germline V gene are SGHVS and FQNEAQ. V was pared by 3 bases and J by 15 bases, with 22 bases between. The CDR3 here is CASSFHPDGTTLYF. CDR3 DNA sequence: TGTGCCAGCAGCTTTCATCCAGACGGGACAACCCTTTATTTT.

V usage is TRBV15 and J usage is TRBJ1-6; TRBD1 might be the D (5 bases). The V gene lost 10 bases and the J gene lost 14 bases, with 24 bases spanning the gap. Germline-derived CDR1 and CDR2 are LNHNV and YYDKDF (reference sequence). This CDR3 has 14 amino acids. DNA for the CDR3: TGTGCCAGCAGTGATCGACAGTCACGCTCAACCCTCCACTTT. Protein: CASSDRQSRSTLHF.

This clonotype was recorded only once. The chain joins TRBV7-9 to TRBJ2-7, with 8 positions matching TRBD2. This CDR3 has 18 amino acids. CDR1 and CDR2 from the germline V gene are SEHNR and FQNEAQ (reference sequence). With 3 bases clipped from V and 1 base from J, the junction kept 14 bases outside the gene matches. As DNA, the CDR3 is TGTGCCAGCAGCTTTCATACAAACGGGGGGGCCCATTCCTACGAGCAGTACGTC. Translating it yields CASSFHTNGGAHSYEQYV.

This clonotype was counted a few times. J is TRBJ2-5 and V is TRBV24-1; unclear D gene. Germline V gene lookup returns CDR1 KGHDR and CDR2 SFDVKD. The CDR3 has 16 residues. V was clipped by 4 bases and J by 2 bases, with 16 bases between them. Here the CDR3 DNA reads TGTGCCACCAGTGACAACCCTTGGCAGGAACAAGAGACCCAGTACTTC. Its protein product is CATSDNPWQEQETQYF.

The rearrangement links TRBV2 to TRBJ2-1, with D perhaps matching TRBD2 (6 bases). The V end lost 3 bases, the J end lost 10 bases, and 10 bases lay between the germline ends. The germline gives CDR1 SNHLY, CDR2 FYNNEI. The CDR3 covers 12 residues. The CDR3 nucleotides read TGTGCCAGCAGTGATAGGGGAGGAGAGCAGTTCTTC. This translates into CASSDRGGEQFF. Drawing the rest from reference TRBV2 and TRBJ2-1, the complete variable domain is EPEVTQTPSHQVTQMGQEVILRCVPISNHLYFYWYRQILGQKVEFLVSFYNNEISEKSEIFDDQFSVERPDGSNFTLKIRSTKLEDSAMYFCASSDRGGEQFFGPGTRLTVL.

The chain carries TRBV7-8 and TRBJ1-5; D gene ambiguous. The better agreement between TRBJ2-3 and the DNA end casts doubt on the J call. Germline V gene data show CDR1 as SGHVS and CDR2 as FQNEAQ. This CDR3 contains 14 residues. CDR3 DNA: TGTGCCAGCAGCCAGTCCGGTGGTCCCGATCCGCAGTATTTT. This sequence encodes CASSQSGGPDPQYF.

The chain is built from TRBV7-2 and TRBJ2-6, with a weak D call TRBD2 (5 bases). This CDR3 is built from 16 residues. Germline V CDR1 and CDR2: SGHTA, FQGNSA. The germline V and J ends were trimmed by 8 bases and 16 bases, with 30 bases remaining between them. CDR3 nucleotide sequence: TGTGCCAGCTCAAGAGAGGCCAACGACGGGGAACACGGACTGACTTTC. It is translated as CASSREANDGEHGLTF.

The J gene is TRBJ2-7, the V gene TRBV10-3; D may be TRBD2 (6 bases). V lost 7 bases, J lost 6 bases, and 22 bases lay in between. The germline V gene encodes CDR1 ENHRY and CDR2 SYGVKD. The CDR3 sequence is 15 residues long. This CDR3 reads CAIMPGLANLAEQYV. CDR3 bases: TGTGCCATCATGCCGGGACTGGCGAACCTGGCCGAGCAGTACGTC.

The genes are TRBV24-1 and TRBJ2-1; weak D call: TRBD1 (6 bases). In germline, CDR1 is KGHDR, CDR2 SFDVKD. This CDR3 region has 12 residues. The V and J ends lost 5 bases and 9 bases respectively, with 10 bases between them. The CDR3 coding sequence is TGTGCCACCAGTGTGACAGGTACTGAGCAGTTCTTC. Translating it yields CATSVTGTEQFF.

This chain uses TRBV7-2 with TRBJ1-2; no clear D. Per the germline V gene, CDR1 is SGHTA and CDR2 is FQGNSA. V lost 1 base and J lost 1, with 19 bases in between. CDR3 length: 18 amino acids. The CDR3 sequence: CASSLVDLAVNLNYGYTF. The CDR3 DNA reads as TGTGCCAGCAGCTTAGTGGATCTTGCGGTCAACCTTAACTATGGCTACACCTTC.

About this clonotype: Relative to the germline gene, one junction end is altered; a read error may explain this. This rearrangement joins TRBV7-8 to TRBJ2-1; 7 bases match TRBD2. This CDR3 contains 13 residues. Per germline, CDR1 SGHVS and CDR2 FQNEAQ. As DNA, the CDR3 is TGTGCCAGCAGTGATGGGGGGGTCCATGAGAAGTACTTC. This encodes CASSDGGVHEKYF.

This sequence joins TRBV7-4 and TRBJ2-7; 9 bases are a match to TRBD1. The germline V gene encodes CDR1 SGHVT and CDR2 SQSDAQ. The length of the CDR3 is 16 residues. With V trimmed by 7 bases and J by 5 bases, 15 bases remained unmatched. CDR3 in amino acids: CASNKLPGTGIHEQYF. In nucleotides, the CDR3 is TGTGCCAGCAACAAACTCCCCGGGACAGGGATCCACGAGCAGTACTTC.

The chain couples TRBV9 to TRBJ1-2, with TRBD1 matching over 8 bases. The germline V gene encodes CDR1 SGDLS and CDR2 YYNGEE. Trimming took 0 bases from V and 6 from J; bases not matched to a gene: 4. CDR3 length equals 14 residues. This chain's CDR3 is CASSVGGQANGYTF. CDR3 sequence (DNA): TGTGCCAGCAGCGTAGGGGGACAGGCGAATGGCTACACCTTC.

Note on this clonotype: A junction boundary mismatches the germline segment, possibly from a read error. The CDR3 loop is CASMLQGGYGYTF. The CDR3 DNA reads TGTGCCAGCATGTTACAGGGGGGTTATGGCTACACCTTC. The chain couples TRBV4-1 to TRBJ1-2; TRBD1 matches 8 bases. CDR1 is MGHRA, CDR2 YSYEKL, per germline. The CDR3 has 13 residues.

In the case of this clonotype: At one end the junction does not follow the germline gene, possibly because of a read error. The chain uses TRBV15 and TRBJ2-3; D remains unclear. The last part of the DNA fits TRBJ2-5 better; the J call may be wrong. This CDR3 is built from 14 residues. Germline CDR1 and CDR2: LNHNV and YYDKDF (reference sequence). The CDR3 reads CATSRGSRQDTQYF. The CDR3 nucleotides are TGTGCCACCAGCAGAGGTAGTCGGCAAGATACCCAGTACTTC.